This TCR beta chain was recorded in a study of T cells after yellow fever vaccination. This clonotype was detected many times. The CDR3 length is 13 residues. Germline values: CDR1 MNHEY, CDR2 SVGAGI. Between the trimmed V and J ends, which lost 5 bases and 2 bases, there was a span of 8 bases. From the 5' RACE reads, TCRdb called clonotypes with MiXCR, one entry per CDR3 protein. Of roughly 170,000 distinct CDR3 sequences listed, roughly a tenth were seen once; the top ten hold about a third. The TCR was taken from a young man who received the YFV17D yellow fever vaccine. The chain uses TRBV6-5 and TRBJ2-3; D is undetermined. The sample in question was CD8+ T cells sorted from PBMCs, obtained 45 days after the yellow fever booster vaccination. In DNA form, the CDR3 reads TGTGCCAGCAGTATCGGCTTCACAGATACGCAGTATTTT. Amino acids: CASSIGFTDTQYF.